This passage covers 27 T cell receptor beta chains from one sample sequenced in a study of blood T cells in healthy people across ages. Through a sample-barcoded 5' primer and a J-beta primer mix, a second PCR was run for about 7 to 12 cycles. TCRdb passed the 5' RACE reads through MiXCR, listing each CDR3 protein once. Here the sample spans 700,000 to 800,000 distinct CDR3 sequences, 35% to 45% being singletons. Sequencing was performed on blood. These receptors were collected from a woman aged 55 to 70 in good health.

This sequence joins TRBV4-2 and TRBJ1-5; maybe TRBD1 (5 bases). This CDR3 is 14 amino acids long. V shed 4 bases and J shed 6 bases, with 13 bases lying between them. CDR1 is LGHNA and CDR2 is YNFKEQ in the germline V gene. This CDR3 reads CASSPGRVFQPQHF. CDR3 nucleotides: TGTGCCAGCAGCCCAGGGAGGGTATTTCAGCCCCAGCATTTT.

This sequence joins TRBV12-3 or TRBV12-4 and TRBJ2-2; the D is unclear. CDR3 length: 14 residues. V lost 4 bases and J 0 bases, leaving 6 bases between the germline ends. The chain's CDR3 is CASSWAANTGELFF. The CDR3 nucleotides read TGTGCCAGCAGTTGGGCAGCGAACACCGGGGAGCTGTTTTTT.

CDR3 sequence reads: CASSFGTGNNYGYTF. CDR3 sequence (DNA): TGTGCCAGCAGCTTTGGGACAGGGAACAACTATGGCTACACCTTC. This chain links TRBV7-9 with TRBJ1-2; TRBD1 matches 9 bases. V was clipped by 3 bases and J by 2 bases; unmatched bases: 4. There are 15 residues in the CDR3. Per the germline V gene, CDR1 is SEHNR and CDR2 is FQNEAQ (reference sequence). Variable domain in full (rest from reference TRBV7-9 and TRBJ1-2): DTGVSQNPRHKITKRGQNVTFRCDPISEHNRLYWYRQTLGQGPEFLTYFQNEAQLEKSRLLSDRFSAERPKGSFSTLEIQRTEQGDSAMYLCASSFGTGNNYGYTFGSGTRLTVV.

This clonotype was picked up a small number of times. This rearrangement joins TRBV7-9 to TRBJ1-1, with 7 bases aligning to TRBD1. The germline gives CDR1 SEHNR, CDR2 FQNEAQ (reference sequence). The ends lost 5 bases at V and 6 bases at J; junction bases unmatched: 9. This CDR3 has 14 amino acids. As DNA, the CDR3 is TGTGCCAGCAGCCCCTCGACAGGGAGAGCTGAAGCTTTCTTT. Protein product: CASSPSTGRAEAFF.

The chain recombines TRBV20-1 with TRBJ2-7; 11 bases are a match to TRBD2. The CDR3 contains 14 residues. The germline V gene has CDR1 DFQATT and CDR2 SNEGSKA (reference sequence). The CDR3 region is CSVRRLAGSYEQYF. CDR3 in DNA: TGCAGCGTTCGTCGACTAGCGGGGTCCTACGAGCAGTACTTC.

This clonotype was recorded at least ten times. The chain couples TRBV6-2 or TRBV6-3 to TRBJ2-7; D is possibly TRBD2 (6 bases). Germline CDR1 and CDR2: MNHEY and SVGEGT. This CDR3 region has 13 residues. With 6 bases removed from V and 1 base from J, the gap between germline ends came to 10 bases. CDR3 region: CASSPGVSYEQYF. In DNA, the CDR3 is TGTGCCAGCAGCCCGGGAGTGTCCTACGAGCAGTACTTC.

V usage is TRBV9 and J usage is TRBJ2-5, with D perhaps given as TRBD1 or TRBD2 (5 bases each). Germline-derived CDR1 and CDR2 are SGDLS and YYNGEE. The CDR3 runs 13 residues. V shed 3 bases and J shed 4 bases, with 10 bases lying between them. CDR3 amino acids: CASSGDLIETQYF. The DNA of the CDR3 is TGTGCCAGCAGCGGGGACCTGATAGAGACCCAGTACTTC.

The V gene is TRBV7-2, the J gene TRBJ2-3, with 11 positions matching TRBD2. The length of the CDR3 is 16 residues. Germline lookup yields CDR1 SGHTA and CDR2 FQGNSA. V shed 2 bases, J shed 3 bases, and the junction held 4 bases outside the gene matches. The DNA of the CDR3 is TGTGCCAGCAGCTTACTGCTAGCGGGAGGTACAGATACGCAGTATTTT. Protein product: CASSLLLAGGTDTQYF. The entire variable domain, with the rest obtained from reference TRBV7-2 and TRBJ2-3, is as follows: GAGVSQSPSNKVTEKGKDVELRCDPISGHTALYWYRQSLGQGLEFLIYFQGNSAPDKSGLPSDRFSAERTGGSVSTLTIQRTQQEDSAVYLCASSLLLAGGTDTQYFGPGTRLTVL.

The chain couples TRBV25-1 to TRBJ2-5; D unclear. This CDR3 region has 10 residues. V was trimmed by 6 bases and J by 10 bases, leaving 9 bases between them. Germline loops: CDR1 MGHDK, CDR2 SYGVNS. CDR3: CASRLLVQYF. The CDR3 DNA sequence: TGTGCCAGCAGACTTCTAGTCCAGTACTTC.

This clonotype was seen only a few times. The V gene is TRBV7-2, the J gene TRBJ2-7; TRBD2 matches 14 bases. Germline loops: CDR1 SGHTA, CDR2 FQGNSA. This CDR3 is built from 18 residues. The junction had 6 bases not matched to a gene; V was cut back by 2 bases and J by 0 bases. Here the CDR3 reads CASSLSGTSGRRSYEQYF. The CDR3 DNA reads TGTGCCAGCAGCTTATCAGGGACTAGCGGGAGACGCTCCTACGAGCAGTACTTC.

The gene calls are TRBV7-9 and TRBJ2-7; 9 bases align to TRBD2. The germline gives CDR1 SEHNR, CDR2 FQNEAQ (reference sequence). This CDR3 contains 15 residues. The V and J ends lost 1 base and 3 bases, in that order; junction bases with no gene match: 4. The CDR3 nucleotides are TGTGCCAGCAGCTTAGGTGGAGCGGGAGGCTACGAGCAGTACTTC. The encoded protein is CASSLGGAGGYEQYF.

This clonotype occurred many times. The V gene is TRBV28, the J gene TRBJ2-7; D is tentatively TRBD1 or TRBD2 (6 bases each). Per the germline V gene, CDR1 is MDHEN and CDR2 is SYDVKM. Trimming removed 3 bases at V and 0 bases at J, with 15 bases between. The CDR3 runs to 16 residues. The CDR3 coding sequence is TGTGCCAGCAGTTTTCACGGGGGCCCCCACTCCTACGAGCAGTACTTC. This sequence encodes CASSFHGGPHSYEQYF.

This clonotype came up a few times. Germline is not matched at one junction end, which may reflect a read error. The chain links TRBV10-3 to TRBJ1-6, with D maybe TRBD1 (6 bases). The CDR3 length is 14 residues. Per germline, CDR1 ENHRY and CDR2 SYGVKD. CDR3 region: CAIKGDTYNPPLHF. The CDR3 bases are TGTGCCATCAAAGGGGACACCTATAATCCACCCCTCCACTTT.

The CDR3: CASSETSVPYEQYF. DNA of the CDR3: TGTGCCAGCAGCGAGACTAGCGTTCCCTACGAGCAGTACTTC. The V gene is TRBV7-9, the J gene TRBJ2-7; 8 positions match TRBD2. The germline gives CDR1 SEHNR, CDR2 FQNEAQ (reference sequence). This CDR3 contains 14 residues. V lost 5 bases and J lost 2; bases outside the gene matches: 5. Variable domain in full (rest from reference TRBV7-9 and TRBJ2-7): DTGVSQNPRHKITKRGQNVTFRCDPISEHNRLYWYRQTLGQGPEFLTYFQNEAQLEKSRLLSDRFSAERPKGSFSTLEIQRTEQGDSAMYLCASSETSVPYEQYFGPGTRLTVT.

The J gene is TRBJ1-2, the V gene TRBV6-5; 9 positions agree with TRBD1. The CDR3 is 15 residues long. After removal of 8 bases from V and 5 bases from J, the junction contained 12 bases not matched to a gene. The germline gives CDR1 MNHEY, CDR2 SVGAGI. Here the CDR3 reads CASGQVGQGIYGYTF. The CDR3, as DNA: TGTGCCAGCGGTCAAGTGGGACAGGGTATATATGGCTACACCTTC.

The chain couples TRBV5-6 to TRBJ1-1, with D possibly TRBD1 on 6 matching bases. This CDR3 has 15 residues. Per germline, CDR1 SGHDT and CDR2 YYEEEE. Between the trimmed V and J ends, which lost 2 bases and 3 bases, there was a span of 14 bases. The CDR3 bases are TGTGCCAGCAGCTTACCAGGGGCGAGGTACACTGAAGCTTTCTTT. Its protein is CASSLPGARYTEAFF.

This clonotype was recorded a few times. This chain connects TRBV10-2 to TRBJ2-1; TRBD2 matches at 8 bases. This CDR3 is 15 amino acids long. Germline V gene data show CDR1 as WSHSY and CDR2 as SAAADI. V gave up 7 bases and J gave up 3 bases; unmatched junction bases: 8. The CDR3, as DNA: TGCGCCAGCACCGGGAGGGCGGGGGACTACAATGAGCAGTTCTTC. Protein: CASTGRAGDYNEQFF.

The chain is built from TRBV13 and TRBJ2-1, with D possibly being TRBD1 (5 bases). V shed 4 bases and J shed 7 bases, with 14 bases lying between them. The V gene's germline CDR1 is PRHDT and CDR2 FYEKMQ (reference sequence). This CDR3 comprises 14 residues. In nucleotides, the CDR3 is TGTGCCAGCAGCTCACACGGCAGGGCGAATGAGCAGTTCTTC. Amino acids: CASSSHGRANEQFF.

V and J are TRBV29-1 and TRBJ2-3, with D possibly matching TRBD1 (5 bases). Germline lookup yields CDR1 SQVTM and CDR2 ANQGSEA. The CDR3 extends over 14 amino acids. V was shortened by 7 bases and J by 2 bases, with 16 bases between the two germline ends. In nucleotides, the CDR3 is TGCAGCGCCAGTGACAGCTACACCACAGATACGCAGTATTTT. It specifies CSASDSYTTDTQYF.

This sequence joins TRBV5-1 and TRBJ2-7; TRBD2 agrees at 7 bases. The CDR3 is 14 amino acids. Trimming cost V 7 bases and J 2 bases; bases outside gene matches: 9. Germline V lookup: CDR1 SGHRS, CDR2 YFSETQ. The CDR3 reads CASRTRGFAYEQYF. CDR3 DNA sequence: TGCGCCAGCCGGACTAGGGGTTTTGCCTACGAGCAGTACTTC.

The chain has TRBV18 and TRBJ2-5; 7 bases fit TRBD1. This CDR3 contains 16 residues. Germline values: CDR1 KGHSH, CDR2 LQKENI. The junction had 12 bases not matched to a gene; V was cut back by 3 bases and J by 5 bases. CDR3 nucleotides: TGTGCCAGCTCACCCCGCAGTGACAGGGCCGGGGAGACCCAGTACTTC. This sequence encodes CASSPRSDRAGETQYF.

Only a few counts were recorded for this clonotype. Written as DNA, the CDR3 is TGCAGCGTCGGAAACAGGGGCGTGGGCACTGAAGCTTTCTTT. It encodes CSVGNRGVGTEAFF. The chain recombines TRBV29-1 with TRBJ1-1; 7 positions agree with TRBD1. This CDR3 contains 14 residues. The germline V gene encodes CDR1 SQVTM and CDR2 ANQGSEA. Trimming at V came to 6 bases and at J to 4 bases, leaving 11 bases not matched to a gene.

The chain links TRBV7-2 to TRBJ2-1; TRBD1 aligns across 7 bases. Germline-derived CDR1 and CDR2 are SGHTA and FQGNSA. V was clipped by 4 bases and J by 12 bases; unmatched bases: 15. The CDR3 is made up of 15 amino acids. CDR3 region: CASSSTRTGIDVQFF. CDR3 DNA: TGTGCCAGCAGCTCGACCCGGACAGGAATCGATGTGCAGTTCTTC.

This clonotype showed up just a few times. The rearrangement uses TRBV7-2 and TRBJ2-1; 13 bases match TRBD2. CDR3 length: 18 amino acids. J lost 7 bases, V lost 5 bases, and 14 bases had no gene match. Germline lookup yields CDR1 SGHTA and CDR2 FQGNSA. The CDR3 DNA reads TGTGCCAGCAGCCTCTTAGCGACTAGCGGGAGGTTTCAGAATGAGCAGTTCTTC. As protein: CASSLLATSGRFQNEQFF. Together with reference TRBV7-2 and TRBJ2-1, the CDR3 gives the full variable domain: GAGVSQSPSNKVTEKGKDVELRCDPISGHTALYWYRQSLGQGLEFLIYFQGNSAPDKSGLPSDRFSAERTGGSVSTLTIQRTQQEDSAVYLCASSLLATSGRFQNEQFFGPGTRLTVL.

J is TRBJ2-7 and V is TRBV20-1; the match to TRBD2 covers 13 bases. V trimming: 1 base; J trimming: 6 bases; junction bases outside the gene matches: 3. The CDR3 has 14 amino acids. Per the germline V gene, CDR1 is DFQATT and CDR2 is SNEGSKA (reference sequence). The CDR3 loop is CSARGRLAGGEQYF. The CDR3, as DNA: TGCAGTGCTAGAGGAAGACTAGCGGGGGGCGAGCAGTACTTC.

The gene calls are TRBV10-3 and TRBJ2-3, with 10 bases aligning to TRBD1. The CDR3 sequence is 16 residues long. V shed 2 bases, J shed 3 bases, and the junction held 5 bases outside the gene matches. Germline CDR1 ENHRY, CDR2 SYGVKD. Written as DNA, the CDR3 is TGTGCCATCAGTGAGAGACAGGGGGCTGTTACAGATACGCAGTATTTT. It codes for CAISERQGAVTDTQYF.

DNA of the CDR3: TGCAGTGCTAGGGATTGGGGGGGCAGGAATGAGCAGTACTTC. It specifies CSARDWGGRNEQYF. This chain joins TRBV20-1 and TRBJ2-7; a weak D match, TRBD2 (7 bases). Germline CDR1 is DFQATT and CDR2 is SNEGSKA (reference sequence). Trimming took off 3 bases at V and 7 bases at J, with 19 bases between the two ends. The CDR3 has 14 amino acids.